This entry describes one TCR beta chain. Clones were sequenced by immunoSEQ multiplex PCR, and TCRdb holds only the in-frame ones, with some missing. The sample consists of 90,000 to 150,000 clones, approximately 93% of them appearing once. The entry originates in a study of T cell changes during pregnancy in multiple sclerosis. Trimming removed 1 base at V and 6 bases at J, with 15 bases between. Germline-derived CDR1 and CDR2 are LNHNV and YYDKDF (reference sequence). The CDR3 runs to 15 residues. The rearrangement uses TRBV15 and TRBJ1-1; D is possibly TRBD1 (5 bases). This receptor was taken from a female donor with multiple sclerosis, enrolled in a pregnancy study. Material: peripheral blood, obtained before pregnancy. Here the CDR3 reads CATSRVQPGKAEAFF. Written as DNA, the CDR3 is TGTGCCACCAGCAGAGTACAGCCAGGGAAGGCTGAAGCTTTCTTT. The full variable domain, with the rest looked up from reference TRBV15 and TRBJ1-1, is DAMVIQNPRYQVTQFGKPVTLSCSQTLNHNVMYWYQQKSSQAPKLLFHYYDKDFNNEADTPDNFQSRRPNTSFCFLDIRSPGLGDTAMYLCATSRVQPGKAEAFFGQGTRLTVV.